Sequencing of this T cell receptor beta chain was carried out in a study of beta chain features in type 1 diabetes. This clone was seen a few times. Of the isolated RNA, all was reverse transcribed, and so the sequenced material was expressed TCRB transcripts. Sequencing of naive, central memory and regulatory T cell samples gave an average of roughly 3.5 million reads. The repertoire was sequenced with immunoSEQ multiplex PCR; TCRdb's copy has only in-frame clones and lacks some. The sample yields about 330,000 clones, approximately 11% seen once. The CDR3 has 15 residues. CDR1 and CDR2 from the germline V gene are KGHSH and LQKENI. V was clipped by 8 bases and J by 3 bases; unmatched bases: 10. Populations obtained by sorting all exceeded 95% purity.

Sample: naive CD4+ T cells from blood. The rearrangement uses TRBV18 and TRBJ2-7; the match to TRBD1 covers 10 bases. This TCR was sampled from a young woman in good health. The CDR3, as DNA: TGTGCCAGCACGCCGAGCGGGACAGGGGTCTACGAGCAGTACTTC. It codes for CASTPSGTGVYEQYF.